Following are 18 T cell receptor beta chains from one sample sequenced in a study of blood T cell repertoires in COVID-19. Data came from immunoSEQ multiplex PCR; TCRdb stores just in-frame clones and leaves some out. This sample has some 250,000 clones, with nearly 90% found just once. Sequences were obtained from PBMCs or T cells enriched from blood (not recorded which). All receptors derive from a woman aged 25 to 45 with acute COVID-19.

This clone was counted once. The V gene is TRBV2, the J gene TRBJ2-3; D is unresolved. CDR1 and CDR2 (germline): SNHLY, FYNNEI. The V end was cut by 8 bases, the J end by 5 bases, with 5 bases between. The CDR3 is 10 residues long. This CDR3 is CASSIDTQYF. Here the CDR3 DNA reads TGTGCCAGCTCCATAGATACGCAGTATTTT.

The rearrangement links TRBV3-1 (or the pseudogene TRBV3-2) to TRBJ1-2; 10 nucleotides agree with TRBD1. With 3 bases clipped from V and 7 bases from J, the junction kept 5 bases outside the gene matches. Per the germline V gene, CDR1 is LGHDT and CDR2 is YNNKEL (reference sequence). This CDR3 has 14 amino acids. Here the CDR3 DNA reads TGTGCCAGCAGCCAGGGGACAGGGGAACTTGGCTACACCTTC. This sequence encodes CASSQGTGELGYTF.

The J gene is TRBJ1-6, the V gene TRBV18; TRBD1 is a possible D gene (6 bases). Germline loops: CDR1 KGHSH, CDR2 LQKENI. The CDR3 loop spans 13 amino acids. V lost 2 bases and J 10 bases, leaving 9 bases between the germline ends. The CDR3 sequence: CASSPSQGSPLHF. CDR3 coding DNA: TGTGCCAGCTCACCATCTCAGGGGTCACCCCTCCACTTT.

This clone showed up just once. V is TRBV11-3 and J is TRBJ2-3, with D unclear. V was shortened by 0 bases and J by 4 bases, with 5 bases between the two germline ends. The CDR3 loop spans 13 amino acids. The germline gives CDR1 SGHNT, CDR2 YENEEA. The CDR3 protein is CASSLDTSDTQYF. Written as DNA, the CDR3 is TGTGCCAGCAGCTTAGATACATCAGATACGCAGTATTTT. Full variable domain (rest looked up from reference TRBV11-3 and TRBJ2-3): EAGVVQSPRYKIIEKKQPVAFWCNPISGHNTLYWYLQNLGQGPELLIRYENEEAVDDSQLPKDRFSAERLKGVDSTLKIQPAELGDSAVYLCASSLDTSDTQYFGPGTRLTVL.

The V gene is TRBV5-4, the J gene TRBJ1-2; D is possibly TRBD1 (5 bases). This CDR3 contains 15 residues. Germline CDR1 reads SGHNT; CDR2 reads YYREEE (reference sequence). V lost 4 bases and J 7 bases, leaving 20 bases between the germline ends. The CDR3 DNA reads TGTGCCAGCAGCACTGGGACTGTAGCTCCCGCTGGCTACACCTTC. It encodes CASSTGTVAPAGYTF.

Only a few counts were recorded for this clone. The rearrangement joins TRBV5-5 to TRBJ1-3; possible D gene TRBD1, 6 bases. Trimming shortened V by 3 bases and J by 0 bases, and 16 bases separated the two germline ends. This CDR3 contains 17 residues. The germline V gene has CDR1 SGHKS and CDR2 YYEKEE (reference sequence). CDR3: CASSSQTGPLSGNTIYF. The CDR3 DNA reads TGTGCCAGCAGCTCCCAAACAGGGCCTCTCTCTGGAAACACCATATATTTT.

The chain has TRBV30 and TRBJ1-3, with 7 bases matching TRBD1. The CDR3 covers 14 residues. CDR1 is GTSNPN, CDR2 SVGIG, per germline (reference sequence). The V segment lost 3 bases and the J segment 4 bases; nucleotides outside the gene matches: 6. This CDR3 reads CAWSLTGPGNTIYF. CDR3 coding DNA: TGTGCCTGGAGCCTGACAGGGCCGGGAAACACCATATATTTT.

The chain has TRBV11-2 and TRBJ1-2; D uncertain. Trimming left V 1 base short and J 1 base short, with 7 bases between. CDR1 is SGHAT and CDR2 is FQNNGV in the germline V gene. The CDR3 loop spans 14 amino acids. The CDR3 region has the DNA TGTGCCAGCAGCTTAGGGCAGGTTAACTATGGCTACACCTTC. Its translation is CASSLGQVNYGYTF.

The rearrangement links TRBV25-1 to TRBJ2-3; the match to TRBD1 covers 9 bases. CDR1 MGHDK and CDR2 SYGVNS come from the germline V gene. The CDR3 has 17 amino acids. With 4 bases clipped from V and 1 base from J, the junction kept 9 bases outside the gene matches. The CDR3 nucleotides read TGTGCCAGCAGTGCAATAGGACAGGGGCCCGGCACAGATACGCAGTATTTT. Protein product: CASSAIGQGPGTDTQYF.

This clone occurred a few times. The rearrangement links TRBV11-2 to TRBJ1-1; the D is unclear. CDR1 and CDR2 from the germline V gene are SGHAT and FQNNGV. V gave up 5 bases and J gave up 1 base, with 5 bases separating them. The CDR3 totals 12 residues. The CDR3: CASSRWNTEAFF. The CDR3 nucleotides are TGTGCCAGCAGCCGGTGGAACACTGAAGCTTTCTTT.

This clone has more than one count but fewer than ten. The chain carries TRBV11-2 and TRBJ1-2, with a tentative D call TRBD1 (6 bases). From germline, CDR1 is SGHAT and CDR2 FQNNGV. Deletions cut 3 bases from V and 6 bases from J, with 20 bases between. The CDR3 is 16 residues long. The CDR3 spells CASSLGLGAISHGYTF. For the CDR3, the DNA is TGTGCCAGCAGCTTGGGTTTGGGGGCGATCTCGCATGGCTACACCTTC.

The genes are TRBV18 and TRBJ1-6; maybe TRBD1 (6 bases). Trimming removed 2 bases from V and 13 bases from J, with 15 bases in between. The length of the CDR3 is 14 residues. Germline V gene sequence: CDR1 KGHSH, CDR2 LQKENI. The CDR3 is CASSPYGQGSPLHF. In DNA form, the CDR3 reads TGTGCCAGCTCACCATACGGGCAGGGGAGTCCCCTCCACTTT.

The gene calls are TRBV2 and TRBJ1-5; no reliable D call. V lost 3 bases and J 10 bases, leaving 19 bases between the germline ends. The germline gives CDR1 SNHLY, CDR2 FYNNEI. The CDR3 spans 15 residues. The CDR3 sequence: CASSEGDSSVSPQHF. CDR3 DNA sequence: TGTGCCAGCAGTGAGGGAGATTCGTCAGTCAGCCCCCAGCATTTT.

The chain carries TRBV5-1 and TRBJ2-3; maybe TRBD2 (6 bases). Germline CDR1 is SGHRS and CDR2 is YFSETQ. The CDR3 runs 14 residues. V was shortened by 5 bases and J by 4 bases, with 14 bases between the two germline ends. The CDR3 protein is CASRTGSGADTQYF. The CDR3 nucleotides are TGCGCCAGCAGGACCGGGAGTGGTGCAGATACGCAGTATTTT.

The V and J genes are TRBV6-5 and TRBJ1-3; D gene ambiguous. Trimming cost V 11 bases and J 0 bases, with 11 bases left between them. This CDR3 comprises 13 residues. CDR1 and CDR2 (germline): MNHEY, SVGAGI. CDR3 amino acids: CAPDSNSGNTIYF. Here the CDR3 DNA reads TGTGCCCCGGACTCTAACTCTGGAAACACCATATATTTT.

There are a few counts of this clone. The chain has TRBV5-1 and TRBJ2-3; TRBD1 is a possible D gene (6 bases). This CDR3 is 13 amino acids long. The V end was cut by 5 bases, the J end by 6 bases, with 13 bases between. Per germline, CDR1 SGHRS and CDR2 YFSETQ. CDR3 sequence: CASRGQLDDTQYF. For the CDR3, the DNA is TGCGCCAGCAGAGGACAGTTAGACGATACGCAGTATTTT.

The chain links TRBV29-1 to TRBJ2-1; D is undetermined. Looked up from germline, CDR1 is SQVTM and CDR2 is ANQGSEA. The V gene lost 3 bases and the J gene lost 2 bases, with 8 bases spanning the gap. The CDR3 extends over 13 amino acids. This CDR3 reads CSVDELTYNEQFF. The DNA for the CDR3 is TGCAGCGTTGACGAGCTAACCTACAATGAGCAGTTCTTC.

The J gene is TRBJ2-2, the V gene TRBV2, with D maybe TRBD1 (5 bases). This CDR3 has 13 residues. Between the trimmed V and J ends, which lost 7 bases and 7 bases, there was a span of 13 bases. CDR1 is SNHLY, CDR2 FYNNEI, per germline. Written as DNA, the CDR3 is TGTGCCAGCACCCTGCAGGGTAACGGGGAGCTGTTTTTT. Encoded protein: CASTLQGNGELFF.